This T cell receptor (beta chain) comes out of a study of blood T cell repertoires in COVID-19. On the study more broadly: T cells, B-cell-depleted T cells, or PBMCs supplied cDNA or gDNA.

Here immunoSEQ multiplex PCR was the method, and the copy in TCRdb shows in-frame clones only, minus some. The sample has roughly 260,000 clones, 82% seen once. The V gene lost 5 bases and the J gene lost 8 bases, with 15 bases spanning the gap. The CDR3 consists of 13 residues. The clonotype comes from a woman aged 18-35 years with acute or convalescent COVID-19. The chain couples TRBV12-3 or TRBV12-4 to TRBJ1-1; TRBD1 might be the D (6 bases). The sample was peripheral blood. In DNA, the CDR3 is TGTGCCAGCAGTGTGAACAGGGTGACGGAAGCTTTCTTT. Translation: CASSVNRVTEAFF.